The 9 T cell receptor beta chains presented below share a single source sample, sequenced in a study of T cell repertoires in cytomegalovirus infection (dated 2019 in TCRdb). Sequencing took place on an Illumina HiSeq 1500. TCRdb itself trimmed the public reads at Q25 with fastp, ran MiXCR and retained productive beta chains. When rows share a CDR3 protein, they turn into one entry using the most common DNA and genes. Recorded for this sample are about 130,000 distinct CDR3 sequences; roughly a quarter of them occurred a single time. The top ten clones comprise 34% of the sample. These TCRs are of unknown antigen specificity. The sample was PBMCs, sequenced either directly or after in vitro stimulation (not recorded which). The receptors stem from a human donor in good health (CMV status not recorded). Some clones in this sample may be carry-over from other donors' samples.

The chain has TRBV20-1 and TRBJ2-1; 16 bases agree with TRBD2. V shed 0 bases, J shed 15 bases, and the junction held 14 bases outside the gene matches. Germline V gives CDR1 DFQATT, CDR2 SNEGSKA (reference sequence). This CDR3 spans 17 amino acids. CDR3 nucleotide sequence: TGCAGTGCTAGAGATCATTTGGGGACCGGGACTAGCGGGGGGGCGTTCTTC. The encoded protein is CSARDHLGTGTSGGAFF.

This clonotype was seen a handful of times. V and J are TRBV7-2 and TRBJ2-1; 7 nucleotides align to TRBD2. V dropped 2 bases and J dropped 7; count of bases not matched to a gene: 8. The CDR3 sequence is 15 residues long. Germline-derived CDR1 and CDR2 are SGHTA and FQGNSA. CDR3 in amino acids: CASSLYTAGFNEQFF. The CDR3 DNA sequence: TGTGCCAGCAGCTTATACACAGCGGGATTTAATGAGCAGTTCTTC.

This clonotype was seen only a few times. The chain recombines TRBV19 with TRBJ2-2; TRBD1 is a possible D gene (6 bases). The CDR3 sequence is 16 residues long. The germline V gene encodes CDR1 LNHDA and CDR2 SQIVND (reference sequence). V lost 6 bases and J lost 0, with 14 bases in between. The chain's CDR3 is CASSILQGANTGELFF. DNA for the CDR3: TGTGCCAGTAGCATCTTACAGGGAGCGAACACCGGGGAGCTGTTTTTT.

Only one count was recorded for this clonotype. V usage is TRBV20-1 and J usage is TRBJ1-2; 11 bases map to TRBD1. Germline V gene lookup returns CDR1 DFQATT and CDR2 SNEGSKA (reference sequence). V shed 0 bases and J 4 bases; nucleotides not matched to a gene: 4. This CDR3 is built from 15 residues. CDR3 sequence reads: CSARDWDRGSYGYTF. The CDR3 DNA reads TGCAGTGCTAGAGATTGGGACAGGGGGAGCTATGGCTACACCTTC.

This clonotype appeared a few times. J is TRBJ2-7 and V is TRBV11-2, with TRBD1 identical over 12 bases. J lost 3 bases, V lost 1 base, and 13 bases had no gene match. Germline CDR1 is SGHAT and CDR2 is FQNNGV. The CDR3 runs to 19 residues. The DNA of the CDR3 is TGTGCCAGCAGCTTAGTAGGCGGGACAGGGGGCGTAAGGGGCTACGAGCAGTACTTC. Translating gives CASSLVGGTGGVRGYEQYF.

The chain uses TRBV6-5 and TRBJ1-6, with unresolved D. Germline V lookup: CDR1 MNHEY, CDR2 SVGAGI. The CDR3 totals 12 residues. Deletions cut 10 bases from V and 6 bases from J, with 10 bases between. CDR3 loop: CATRPTNSPLHF. In DNA, the CDR3 is TGTGCCACCAGGCCTACTAATTCACCCCTCCACTTT.

The rearrangement joins TRBV19 to TRBJ1-3; D remains unclear. CDR1 is LNHDA and CDR2 is SQIVND in the germline V gene (reference sequence). The V end lost 8 bases, the J end lost 0 bases, and 11 bases lay between the germline ends. The CDR3 extends over 14 amino acids. This CDR3 reads CASADGSSGNTIYF. The CDR3 bases are TGTGCCAGTGCAGACGGAAGCTCTGGAAACACCATATATTTT.

The sample holds a few counts of this clonotype. The chain has TRBV4-1 and TRBJ1-2, with D hard to call. V was cut by 0 bases and J by 4 bases, with 12 bases left in between. Germline lookup yields CDR1 MGHRA and CDR2 YSYEKL. The CDR3 has 15 residues. The CDR3 bases are TGCGCCAGCAGCCAAGATTTAGGGATAGGCTATGGCTACACCTTC. This gives the protein CASSQDLGIGYGYTF.

This clonotype showed up just a few times. This sequence joins TRBV12-3 or TRBV12-4 and TRBJ2-3, with D maybe TRBD2 (5 bases). The CDR3 runs 15 residues. V lost 3 bases, J lost 1 base, and 11 bases lay in between. The CDR3: CASSLPGMGTDTQYF. DNA of the CDR3: TGTGCCAGCAGTTTGCCGGGGATGGGCACAGATACGCAGTATTTT.